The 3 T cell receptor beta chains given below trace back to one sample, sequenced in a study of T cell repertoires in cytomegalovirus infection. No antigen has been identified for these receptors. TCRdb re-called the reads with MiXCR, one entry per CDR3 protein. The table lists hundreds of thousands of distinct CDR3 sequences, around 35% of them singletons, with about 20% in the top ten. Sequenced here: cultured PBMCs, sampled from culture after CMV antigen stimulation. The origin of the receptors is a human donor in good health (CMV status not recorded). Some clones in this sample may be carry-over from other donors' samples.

DNA for the CDR3: TGCAGTGCTAGAGTGGCGGGGGACTTGGATACGCAGTATTTT. Protein sequence: CSARVAGDLDTQYF. The chain recombines TRBV20-1 with TRBJ2-3, with TRBD2 identical over 7 bases. Germline CDR1 DFQATT, CDR2 SNEGSKA (reference sequence). The length of the CDR3 is 14 residues. Trimming took 1 base from V and 6 from J; bases not matched to a gene: 7.

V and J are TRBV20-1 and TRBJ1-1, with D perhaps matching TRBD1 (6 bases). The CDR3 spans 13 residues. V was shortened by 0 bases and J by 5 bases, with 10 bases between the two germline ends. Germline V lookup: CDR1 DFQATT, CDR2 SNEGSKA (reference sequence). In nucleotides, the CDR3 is TGCAGTGCTAGAGACCCTACAGGGACTGAAGCTTTCTTT. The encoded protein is CSARDPTGTEAFF.

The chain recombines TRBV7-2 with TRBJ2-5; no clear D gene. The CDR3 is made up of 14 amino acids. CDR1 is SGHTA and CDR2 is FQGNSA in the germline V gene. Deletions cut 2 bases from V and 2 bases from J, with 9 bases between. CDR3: CASSLWAQQETQYF. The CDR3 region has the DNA TGTGCCAGCAGCTTATGGGCCCAGCAAGAGACCCAGTACTTC. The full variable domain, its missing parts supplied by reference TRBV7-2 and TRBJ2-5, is GAGVSQSPSNKVTEKGKDVELRCDPISGHTALYWYRQSLGQGLEFLIYFQGNSAPDKSGLPSDRFSAERTGGSVSTLTIQRTQQEDSAVYLCASSLWAQQETQYFGPGTRLLVL.